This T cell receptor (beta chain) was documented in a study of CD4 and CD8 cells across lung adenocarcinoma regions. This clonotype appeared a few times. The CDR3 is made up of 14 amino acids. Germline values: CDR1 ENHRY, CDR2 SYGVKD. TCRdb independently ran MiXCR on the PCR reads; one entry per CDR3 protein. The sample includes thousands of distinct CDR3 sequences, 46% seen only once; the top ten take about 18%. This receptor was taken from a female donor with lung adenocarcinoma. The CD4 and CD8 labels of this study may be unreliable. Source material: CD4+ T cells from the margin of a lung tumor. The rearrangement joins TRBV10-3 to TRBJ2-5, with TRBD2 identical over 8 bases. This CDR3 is CAGSGGRDQETQYF. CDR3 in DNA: TGTGCGGGCAGCGGGGGCCGTGACCAAGAGACCCAGTACTTC.